These T cell receptor beta chains were read from a single sample in a study of long-term antiretroviral therapy in people with HIV. Sequenced by immunoSEQ multiplex PCR; TCRdb stores in-frame clones only, minus some. The data show 36,000 or so clones, with roughly 80% seen just once and about 6% held by the top ten. Material: unsorted PBMCs, obtained 0.6 years after starting antiretroviral therapy. These receptors all stem from a man aged 18 to 30 with HIV. CDR3s include the opening cysteine and the closing phenylalanine or tryptophan.

v_call	j_call	cdr3_aa
TRBV6-1	TRBJ1-5	CASRDDRGYQPQHF
TRBV15	TRBJ2-7	CATSRVQGAEQYF
TRBV14	TRBJ1-2	CASSRGTPNYGYTF
TRBV2	TRBJ2-1	CASSIRSSYNEQFF
TRBV19	TRBJ1-5	CATEFGGNQPQHF
TRBV2	TRBJ1-4	CASSERGRNEKLFF
TRBV28	TRBJ1-3	CASSFTSGNTIYF
TRBV27	TRBJ2-6	CASSLGQGNVLTF
TRBV5-4	TRBJ1-2	CASSSGTRNYGYTF
TRBV11-2	TRBJ2-5	CASSRQSAQETQYF
TRBV6-5	TRBJ2-7	CASSTPVPHYEQYF
TRBV9	TRBJ2-7	CASSSHGADNSYEQYF
TRBV6-1	TRBJ2-7	CASSEGTGIYEQYF
TRBV27	TRBJ2-7	CASSPISGKTYEQYF
TRBV6-1	TRBJ2-7	CASRQEPYEQYF
TRBV18	TRBJ2-5	CASSPNAGGETQYF
TRBV28	TRBJ1-2	CASSETGPKNYGYTF
TRBV7-6	TRBJ1-4	CASSLGVGNEKLFF
TRBV9	TRBJ2-1	CASAPWEGPSSYNEQFF
TRBV27	TRBJ2-7	CASSPYPGTSGYEQYF
TRBV5-1	TRBJ2-7	CASSLEGAPYEQYF
TRBV1	TRBJ2-1	CTSSPGTTQKKGQFF
TRBV2	TRBJ2-7	CASSPLAGAGEQYF
TRBV6-5	TRBJ2-3	CASSYKGDTSTDTQYF
TRBV27	TRBJ2-7	CASSFGDSTYEQYF
TRBV7-9	TRBJ2-3	CASSQDRVDTQYF
TRBV14	TRBJ2-3	CASRNSGSTDTQYF
TRBV5-1	TRBJ2-5	CASSLVWGLETQYF
TRBV19	TRBJ2-7	CASQRTSGIYEQYF
TRBV10-3	TRBJ2-3	CAISDPGTSGLSTDTQYF
TRBV9	TRBJ2-2	CASSVASTGELFF
TRBV28	TRBJ1-1	CASSLLQGKAFF
TRBV6-5	TRBJ1-1	CASSQAGGGTEAFF
TRBV28	TRBJ2-7	CASQRDYEQYF
TRBV7-8	TRBJ2-7	CASSFSGSSYEQYF
TRBV29-1	TRBJ2-3	CSVRDSPSQYF
TRBV5-6	TRBJ2-3	CASSLDLGEVRNTQYF
TRBV7-3	TRBJ2-5	CASAPFAQETQYF
TRBV30	TRBJ2-6	CAWSESSGMTGANVLTF
TRBV7-2	TRBJ1-5	CASSLAGGNQPQHF
TRBV27	TRBJ2-7	CASSYSRPSGSSYEQYF
TRBV2	TRBJ2-6	CASSRVRGSGANVLTF
TRBV7-9	TRBJ1-1	CASSLAATGGRTEAFF
TRBV7-7	TRBJ2-7	CASSLPPYEQYF
TRBV6-1	TRBJ1-1	CASTALLGAFF
TRBV28	TRBJ2-7	CASSSPRLAGTYEQYF